This is a list of T cell receptor beta chains from one sample in a study of graft-versus-host responses after intestinal transplantation. The table came from immunoSEQ multiplex PCR; TCRdb's copy has only in-frame clones and leaves some out. In the table there are roughly 100,000 clones, 92% of which are singletons. Which antigens these TCRs recognize remains unknown. The sequenced sample was unstimulated CD8+ T cells sorted from spleen or lymph node cells, obtained before transplant. The receptors were sampled from a human donor who was the organ donor for an intestinal transplant. Both conserved end residues are part of each CDR3. The D gene is left open where the match is weak. Clone size is given for some rows only: seen once, a few or many times, or a class if the clone is expanded.

j_call v_call d_call clone_size cdr3_aa cdr3_nt
TRBJ2-7 TRBV7-8 TRBD2 . CASSLGLAGGIYEQYF TGTGCCAGCAGCTTGGGACTAGCGGGAGGCATCTACGAGCAGTACTTC
TRBJ1-5 TRBV2 . . CASSEAQDRYSNQPQHF TGTGCCAGCAGTGAAGCTCAAGACAGATATAGCAATCAGCCCCAGCATTTT
TRBJ1-1 TRBV27 . . CASSLSGGYTEAFF TGTGCCAGCAGTTTATCGGGGGGTTACACTGAAGCTTTCTTT
TRBJ2-2 TRBV5-4 TRBD1 . CASSPAGTGRLAGELFF TGTGCCAGCAGCCCGGCGGGGACAGGGAGGTTAGCCGGGGAGCTGTTTTTT
TRBJ1-1 TRBV7-9 TRBD1 . CASSFGTGMNTEAFF TGTGCCAGCAGCTTCGGGACAGGGATGAACACTGAAGCTTTCTTT
TRBJ2-7 TRBV7-3 . . CASSYYPGPDYEQYF TGTGCCAGCAGCTATTATCCCGGTCCTGACTACGAGCAGTACTTC
TRBJ2-3 TRBV28 . . CACGTPSDTQYF TGTGCCTGCGGGACCCCGTCCGATACGCAGTATTTT
TRBJ2-1 TRBV7-2 TRBD2 . CASSLAFRTSGRGSSYNEQFF TGTGCCAGCAGCTTAGCCTTCCGGACTAGCGGGAGGGGGAGCTCCTACAATGAGCAGTTCTTC
TRBJ1-1 TRBV2 . . CASNQWTAMNTEAFF TGTGCCAGCAACCAGTGGACAGCCATGAACACTGAAGCTTTCTTT
TRBJ2-5 TRBV6-1 TRBD2 . CASDGGTSVQETQYF TGTGCCAGCGACGGTGGGACTAGCGTCCAAGAGACCCAGTACTTC
TRBJ2-3 TRBV15 TRBD1 . CATSRKPGQGTDTQYF TGTGCCACCAGCAGAAAACCGGGACAGGGCACAGATACGCAGTATTTT
TRBJ2-7 TRBV11-2 TRBD1 . CASSALGTESSYEQYF TGTGCCAGCAGCGCTCTAGGGACAGAATCCTCCTACGAGCAGTACTTC
TRBJ1-4 TRBV7-8 . . CASSFLYPRGFRPKLFF TGTGCCAGCAGTTTCTTATACCCGAGGGGGTTTCGGCCAAAACTGTTTTTT
TRBJ2-1 TRBV5-6 TRBD2 . CASSLGTSSYNEQFF TGTGCCAGCAGCTTGGGGACTAGCTCTTACAATGAGCAGTTCTTC
TRBJ2-2 TRBV11-2 TRBD1 . CASSLRTGNYMGTGELFF TGTGCCAGCAGCTTACGGACAGGGAATTATATGGGCACCGGGGAGCTGTTTTTT
TRBJ2-1 TRBV28 . . CASNFRGHNEQFF TGTGCCAGCAATTTCCGGGGTCACAATGAGCAGTTCTTC
TRBJ2-3 TRBV27 . . CASSLFGSDTQYF TGTGCCAGCAGTTTATTCGGGTCAGATACGCAGTATTTT
TRBJ2-7 TRBV5-1 TRBD2 . CASSFFGSSGYEQYF TGCGCCAGCAGCTTTTTCGGATCTAGCGGCTACGAGCAGTACTTC
TRBJ1-1 TRBV16 TRBD1 . CASSPRQGANTEAFF TGTGCCAGCAGCCCGCGACAGGGTGCGAACACTGAAGCTTTCTTT
TRBJ1-2 TRBV25-1 TRBD1 few CASSLSGTGKYGYTF TGTGCCAGCAGTCTCTCCGGGACAGGGAAATATGGCTACACCTTC
TRBJ1-1 TRBV19 . . CASTKETLNTEAFF TGTGCCAGTACCAAAGAGACACTGAACACTGAAGCTTTCTTT
TRBJ2-7 TRBV15 TRBD2 . CATSRGRLAEYEQYF TGTGCCACCAGCAGAGGTAGACTAGCGGAGTACGAGCAGTACTTC